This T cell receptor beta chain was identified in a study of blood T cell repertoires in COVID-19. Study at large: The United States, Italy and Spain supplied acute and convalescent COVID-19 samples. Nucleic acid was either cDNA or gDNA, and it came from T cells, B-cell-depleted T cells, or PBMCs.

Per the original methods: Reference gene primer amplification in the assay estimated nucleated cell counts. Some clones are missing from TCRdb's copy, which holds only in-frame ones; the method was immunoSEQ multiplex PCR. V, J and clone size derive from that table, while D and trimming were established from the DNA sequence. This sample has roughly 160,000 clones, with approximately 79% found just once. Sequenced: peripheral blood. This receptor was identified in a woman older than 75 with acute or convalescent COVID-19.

CDR3 protein: CASSGFRGGFETQYF. CDR3 bases: TGCGCCAGCAGCGGCTTCCGGGGGGGTTTTGAGACCCAGTACTTC. The chain employs TRBV5-1 and TRBJ2-5; TRBD2 matches at 8 bases. V dropped 4 bases and J dropped 5; count of bases not matched to a gene: 10. The CDR3 runs to 15 residues. Germline values: CDR1 SGHRS, CDR2 YFSETQ.